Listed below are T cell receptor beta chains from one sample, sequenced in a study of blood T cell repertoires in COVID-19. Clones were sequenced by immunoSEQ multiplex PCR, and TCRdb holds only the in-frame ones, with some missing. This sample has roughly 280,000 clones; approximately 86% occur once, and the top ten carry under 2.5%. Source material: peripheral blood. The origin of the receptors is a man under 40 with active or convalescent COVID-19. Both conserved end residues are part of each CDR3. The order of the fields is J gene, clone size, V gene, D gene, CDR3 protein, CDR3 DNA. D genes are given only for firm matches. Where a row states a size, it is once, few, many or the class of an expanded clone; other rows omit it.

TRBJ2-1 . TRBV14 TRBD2 CASSPLTSGKHNEQFF TGTGCCAGCAGCCCGCTGACTAGCGGGAAACACAATGAGCAGTTCTTC
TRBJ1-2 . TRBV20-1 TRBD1 CSASMGQGSGGYTF TGCAGTGCTAGTATGGGACAGGGTTCAGGTGGCTACACCTTC
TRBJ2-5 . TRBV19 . CASTAGAPQETQYF TGTGCCAGTACCGCGGGGGCGCCCCAGGAGACCCAGTACTTC
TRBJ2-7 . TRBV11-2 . CASTDDRAGEQYF TGTGCCAGCACCGATGACAGAGCCGGGGAGCAGTACTTC
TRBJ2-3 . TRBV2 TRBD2 CASRTSGGATDTQYF TGTGCCAGCAGGACTAGCGGGGGAGCCACAGATACGCAGTATTTT
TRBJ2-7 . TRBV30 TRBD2 CAWSAGLAGIEQYF TGTGCCTGGAGTGCCGGTTTAGCGGGGATCGAGCAGTACTTC
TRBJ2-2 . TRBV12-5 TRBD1 CASGPLMTGADTGELFF TGTGCTAGTGGTCCGCTAATGACAGGGGCGGACACCGGGGAGCTGTTTTTT
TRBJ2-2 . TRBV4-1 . CASRILAVPNTGELFF TGCGCCAGCAGGATCTTAGCGGTTCCGAACACCGGGGAGCTGTTTTTT
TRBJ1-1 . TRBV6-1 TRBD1 CASSDPQGASSTEAFF TGTGCCAGCAGTGATCCTCAGGGGGCTAGTAGCACTGAAGCTTTCTTT
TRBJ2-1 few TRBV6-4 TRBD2 CASSGETSGGNEQFF TGTGCCAGCAGTGGGGAGACTAGCGGGGGCAATGAGCAGTTCTTC
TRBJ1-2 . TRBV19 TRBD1 CASRERTGNYGYTF TGTGCCAGTAGAGAAAGGACAGGAAACTATGGCTACACCTTC
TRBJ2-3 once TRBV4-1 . CASSQRQAEGDTQYF TGCGCCAGCAGCCAACGACAGGCTGAAGGGGATACGCAGTATTTT
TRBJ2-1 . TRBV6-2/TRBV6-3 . CASSYWAVHVKEQFF TGTGCCAGCAGTTACTGGGCCGTCCACGTCAAGGAGCAGTTCTTC
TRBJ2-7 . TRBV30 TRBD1 CAGAGTGGSKQYF TGTGCCGGAGCCGGGACAGGGGGCTCTAAGCAGTACTTC
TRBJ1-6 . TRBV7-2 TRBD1 CASSPGQGANNSPLHF TGTGCCAGCAGCCCGGGACAGGGGGCGAATAATTCACCCCTCCACTTT
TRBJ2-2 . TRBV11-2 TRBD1 CASSRTGPTGELFF TGTGCCAGCAGCCGGACAGGCCCGACCGGGGAGCTGTTTTTT
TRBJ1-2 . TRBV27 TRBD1 CASSSGQGYGYTF TGTGCCAGCAGCTCGGGACAGGGTTATGGCTACACCTTC
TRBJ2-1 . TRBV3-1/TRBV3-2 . CASSQGVLRGSSYNEQFF TGTGCCAGCAGCCAAGGAGTTCTGAGGGGGAGCTCCTACAATGAGCAGTTCTTC
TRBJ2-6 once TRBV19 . CASSGSSGANVLTF TGTGCCAGTAGTGGTAGCTCTGGGGCCAACGTCCTGACTTTC
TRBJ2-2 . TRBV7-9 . CASSFQARGELFF TGTGCCAGCAGCTTCCAAGCCCGAGGGGAGCTGTTTTTT
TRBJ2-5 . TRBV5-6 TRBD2 CASSSQPSGGAGETQYF TGTGCCAGCAGCTCCCAGCCTAGCGGGGGGGCCGGGGAGACCCAGTACTTC
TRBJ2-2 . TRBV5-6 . CASSLSGQITGELFF TGTGCCAGCAGCTTGTCAGGACAGATCACCGGGGAGCTGTTTTTT
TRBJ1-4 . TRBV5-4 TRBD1 CASSLNGQGTNEKLFF TGTGCCAGCAGCTTAAATGGACAGGGTACTAATGAAAAACTGTTTTTT
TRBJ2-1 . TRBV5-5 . CASSLTGYNEQFF TGTGCCAGCAGCTTGACAGGCTACAATGAGCAGTTCTTC
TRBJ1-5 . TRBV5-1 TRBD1 CASSLATATFSGGVGSNQPQHF TGCGCCAGCAGCTTGGCCACGGCTACATTCTCAGGGGGAGTGGGAAGCAATCAGCCCCAGCATTTT
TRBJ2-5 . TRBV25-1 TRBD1 CASSRQGRETQYF TGTGCCAGCAGTCGACAGGGGAGGGAGACCCAGTACTTC
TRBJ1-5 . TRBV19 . CASGSGGNQPQHF TGTGCCAGTGGTTCGGGGGGCAATCAGCCCCAGCATTTT
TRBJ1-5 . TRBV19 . CASSAINQPQHF TGTGCCAGTAGTGCTATCAATCAGCCCCAGCATTTT